This T cell receptor beta chain derives from a study of Graves' ophthalmopathy and Graves' hyperthyroidism (dated by TCRdb to the late 2010s). General notes on the study: A patient counted as having stable hyperthyroidism if there was no progression to ophthalmopathy within 18 months of follow-up. To tell Graves' ophthalmopathy apart from Graves' hyperthyroidism, and to predict which patients would progress to ophthalmopathy, the study relied on TCR beta repertoire signatures. In total, 135 blood samples were TCR-sequenced: 40 to 45 ophthalmopathy, roughly 77 hyperthyroidism and some 17 hyperthyroidism-to-ophthalmopathy patients. To explore V-J signatures distinguishing ophthalmopathy from hyperthyroidism, a discovery set of under 110 patients (about 44 ophthalmopathy, over 55 stable hyperthyroidism) was enrolled. The independent validation cohort included some 19 hyperthyroidism patients plus 17 patients who later progressed from hyperthyroidism to ophthalmopathy. In a handful of hyperthyroidism patients, the T-cell repertoire of thyroid tissue was compared with the T-cell repertoire of blood. Once sampling was done, hyperthyroidism patients were given methimazole at a starting dose of 30 mg daily, while ophthalmopathy patients were given high-dose intravenous methylprednisolone.

For repertoire sequencing, TCR beta CDR3 regions were amplified from RNA transcripts. A first-round RT-PCR used HTBI primers with the Qiagen OneStep RT-PCR kit, followed by a second-round multiplex PCR, size selection and purification. The libraries underwent paired-end sequencing with 100 bp reads on an Illumina HiSeq2000. In the paper's pipeline: SOAPnuke was used for read processing, and reads with adapters, uncalled bases, a mean Phred below 15, or no exact constant-primer or identifier match were discarded. High-quality paired reads were merged with COPE v1.2.5. Unique nucleotide sequences were defined as clonotypes and aligned to IMGT TRB V, D and J references using MiTCR v1.1. Analysis was restricted to V-J combinations with a frequency above 0.0001, which covered roughly 99% of repertoires. A TCR clonal expansion and chaos score per V-J combination was defined as the ratio of F50 clonal expansion to chaos observed in the TCRdist matrix. Welch's t-statistics and random forest were used to narrow the features down to roughly twelve V-J combinations, which were then fed into a naive Bayes classifier. Thyroid-blood repertoire similarity was quantified with the Morisita-Horn index. TCRdb cleaned the public reads at Q25 with fastp, built clones with MiXCR and kept in-frame beta chains. A single entry per CDR3 protein holds the most common genes and DNA from its merged rows. TCRdb assigned the V and J calls; the authors' analysis was not used. A total of around 1.1 million distinct CDR3 sequences appear in this sample, roughly two fifths of them only once. The biggest ten clones account for around 10% of the sample.

Patients with hyperthyroidism were aged 18 to 65 years, had been newly diagnosed, and had a disease duration of less than 2 months. Anyone with other autoimmune diseases, uncontrolled infections, pregnancy or lactation was excluded from the study. Diagnosis relied on clinical symptoms, serum thyroxine, TRAb, thyroid ultrasound and orbital computed tomography. Trizol reagent was used to extract the total RNA, and its quality was then checked on an Agilent 2100 Bioanalyzer. Broad study findings and their caveats: No statistical method was used to predetermine the sample size, and group allocation was not hidden from the investigators. In cross-validation, the 13-signature model distinguished ophthalmopathy from stable hyperthyroidism with just over 85% sensitivity and around 81% specificity, while in the test set the corresponding values were around 79% and 71%. In validation, the model predicted ophthalmopathy progression with over 60% sensitivity and roughly 78% specificity; 12 predicted patients were CT-confirmed with GO in a median of approximately 6.2 months. Among expanded thyroid clonotypes with frequency above 0.001, most also showed up in blood, which suggests that blood repertoires may reflect the thyroid immune response.

The germline V gene gives CDR1 as ENHRY and CDR2 as SYGVKD. V lost 10 bases and J lost 0 bases; the stretch between them is 15 bases long. The CDR3 sequence holds 15 residues, the cysteine and phenylalanine included. Only CDR3 DNA remains: 45 bases, in frame from the first base. As for this clonotype: This receptor's antigen is unknown. No base qualities exist here, and no much larger clone lies one base off it.

This chain joins TRBV10-3 to TRBJ1-4; the D gene is perhaps TRBD1, on 6 matching bases. The sample taken for sequencing was peripheral blood or thyroid tissue (not recorded which). This TCR was sampled from an adult man with Graves' hyperthyroidism. The CDR3 reads as follows: CASSQYRATNEKLFF. The DNA sequence is TGTGCCAGCAGCCAATACAGGGCAACTAATGAAAAACTGTTTTTT.